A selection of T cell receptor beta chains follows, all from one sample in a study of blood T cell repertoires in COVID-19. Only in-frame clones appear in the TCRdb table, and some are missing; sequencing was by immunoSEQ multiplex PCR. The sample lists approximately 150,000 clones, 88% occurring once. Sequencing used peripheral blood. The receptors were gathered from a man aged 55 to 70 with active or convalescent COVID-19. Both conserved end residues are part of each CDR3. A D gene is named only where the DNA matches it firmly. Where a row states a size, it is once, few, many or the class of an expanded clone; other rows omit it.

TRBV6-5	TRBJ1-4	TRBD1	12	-	CASRTGDEKLFF	TGTGCCAGCAGGACAGGGGATGAAAAACTGTTTTTT
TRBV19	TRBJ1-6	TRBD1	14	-	CASTNDRGLSPLHF	TGTGCCAGCACTAACGACAGGGGCCTTTCACCCCTCCACTTT
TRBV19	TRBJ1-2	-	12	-	CASSLGANGYTF	TGTGCCAGTAGTCTGGGGGCTAATGGCTACACCTTC
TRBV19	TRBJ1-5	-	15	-	CASSILKHLNQPQHF	TGTGCCAGTAGTATTCTCAAACACCTCAATCAGCCCCAGCATTTT
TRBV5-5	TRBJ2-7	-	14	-	CASSQVGRKNEQYF	TGTGCCAGCAGCCAGGTGGGGAGAAAAAACGAGCAGTACTTC
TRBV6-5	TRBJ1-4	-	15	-	CASRASRVTNEKLFF	TGTGCCAGCAGAGCGAGCAGGGTAACTAATGAAAAACTGTTTTTT
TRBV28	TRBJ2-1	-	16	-	CASRPHPGRSYNEQFF	TGTGCCAGCAGGCCTCACCCGGGTCGCTCCTACAATGAGCAGTTCTTC
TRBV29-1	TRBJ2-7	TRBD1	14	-	CSAVDRSLSYEQYF	TGCAGCGCGGTGGACAGGAGCCTCTCCTACGAGCAGTACTTC
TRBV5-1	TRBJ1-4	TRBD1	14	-	CASSLGTGREKLFF	TGCGCCAGCAGCCTAGGGACAGGGCGGGAAAAACTGTTTTTT
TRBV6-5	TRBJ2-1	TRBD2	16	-	CASSYGLAGGRNEQFF	TGTGCCAGCAGTTACGGACTAGCGGGAGGGCGGAATGAGCAGTTCTTC
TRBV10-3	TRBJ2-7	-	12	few	CANSRTEYEQYF	TGTGCCAATTCTAGGACAGAATACGAGCAGTACTTC
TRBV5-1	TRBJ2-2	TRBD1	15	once	CASSPDRGRIGELFF	TGCGCCAGCAGCCCTGACAGGGGGCGGATCGGGGAGCTGTTTTTT
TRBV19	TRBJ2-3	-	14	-	CASSIQEGRHTQYF	TGTGCCAGTAGTATACAGGAGGGCCGCCATACGCAGTATTTT
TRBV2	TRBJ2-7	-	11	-	CASSPSSEQYF	TGTGCCAGCAGTCCGTCCAGCGAGCAGTACTTC
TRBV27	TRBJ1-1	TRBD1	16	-	CASSSPGQGSNTEAFF	TGTGCCAGCAGTTCGCCGGGACAGGGTTCGAACACTGAAGCTTTCTTT
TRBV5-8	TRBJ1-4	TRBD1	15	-	CASSVGQARNEKLFF	TGTGCCAGCAGCGTAGGACAGGCGCGTAATGAAAAACTGTTTTTT
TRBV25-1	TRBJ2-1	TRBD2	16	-	CASSNPAGGSYNEQFF	TGTGCCAGCAGTAATCCAGCGGGAGGATCCTACAATGAGCAGTTCTTC
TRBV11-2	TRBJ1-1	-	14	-	CASSPTRQNTEAFF	TGTGCCAGCAGCCCCACTCGACAGAACACTGAAGCTTTCTTT